This T cell receptor beta chain was profiled in a study of resident and recirculating memory T cells in vitiligo. Study-wide context: Samples were epidermis from two lesional and two nonlesional sites, plus PBMCs. Study-level points and caveats: No unique dominant TCR clone was found in vitiligo lesions.

To note about this clone: Its matching antigen is unknown.

Profiled with immunoSEQ multiplex PCR; TCRdb holds only in-frame clones, not every one. The table includes tens of thousands of clones, around 92% detected once. This TCR derives from a male donor with vitiligo. Specimen: blood.

The CDR3 region is CASSSWGVYNEQFF. For the CDR3, the DNA is TGTGCCAGCAGCTCATGGGGGGTCTACAATGAGCAGTTCTTC. The chain recombines TRBV7-8 with TRBJ2-1; maybe TRBD2 (6 bases). The CDR3 loop spans 14 amino acids. The germline V gene has CDR1 SGHVS and CDR2 FQNEAQ. With 4 bases removed from V and 3 bases from J, the gap between germline ends came to 10 bases.